This passage covers 2 T cell receptor beta chains from one sample sequenced in a study of lymphopenia after photon versus proton radiotherapy. Using immunoSEQ multiplex PCR, the repertoire was profiled, and TCRdb retains in-frame clones only, with some absent. This sample has about 58,000 clones; about four fifths occur once, and the top ten carry about 2%. The source material was peripheral blood, sampled from a patient treated with proton-based radiotherapy. These receptor sequences come from a man aged 55 to 70 with pancreatic cancer.

The table lists this clone with a few counts. The rearrangement links TRBV6-1 to TRBJ2-7, with D uncertain. Germline loops: CDR1 MNHNS, CDR2 SASEGT. There are 15 residues in the CDR3. V was cut by 5 bases and J by 3 bases, with 17 bases left in between. The CDR3 reads CASSSTTSFLYEQYF. The CDR3, as DNA: TGTGCCAGCAGTTCTACCACGAGCTTTCTCTACGAGCAGTACTTC.

The gene calls are TRBV4-1 and TRBJ2-3; D gene ambiguous. From germline, CDR1 is MGHRA and CDR2 YSYEKL. Trimming shortened V by 1 base and J by 1 base, and 15 bases separated the two germline ends. The CDR3 runs to 17 residues. CDR3 nucleotides: TGCGCCAGCAGCCAAGGTGCTTCCTACTTTGGCACAGATACGCAGTATTTT. Protein: CASSQGASYFGTDTQYF.